This record covers a single T cell receptor beta chain. Its antigen remains unknown. This specimen belongs to a study of T cells after yellow fever vaccination. The study's findings and limits: Abundant bulk-derived clonotypes could contaminate FACS-sorted repertoires.

Germline-derived CDR1 and CDR2 are SGDLS and YYNGEE. The CDR3 totals 16 residues. V lost 3 bases to trimming and J lost 0 bases, with 10 bases between them. 5'RACE template switching produced TCR cDNA carrying a universal primer site and UMIs. TCRdb reanalysed the 5' RACE reads using MiXCR and keeps one entry per CDR3 protein. The sample carries some 110,000 distinct CDR3 sequences, approximately 8.4% recorded once. V usage is TRBV9 and J usage is TRBJ2-6; D gene uncertain. The sequence was collected from a man younger than 40 who received the YFV17D yellow fever vaccine. The source material was CD8+ T cells sorted from PBMCs, sampled 45 days after the yellow fever booster vaccination. Written as DNA, the CDR3 is TGTGCCAGCAGCGAGGGAACGAGCTCTGGGGCCAACGTCCTGACTTTC. Its protein is CASSEGTSSGANVLTF. Complete variable domain (other parts from reference TRBV9 and TRBJ2-6): DSGVTQTPKHLITATGQRVTLRCSPRSGDLSVYWYQQSLDQGLQFLIQYYNGEERAKGNILERFSAQQFPDLHSELNLSSLELGDSALYFCASSEGTSSGANVLTFGAGSRLTVL.